A single sample gave rise to the 27 T cell receptor beta chains below, sequenced in a study of a mutant IDH1 vaccine in newly diagnosed glioma. The antigens of these receptors remain unknown. Noted time point: week 11, during vaccination. Vaccine doses each comprised 300 ug of mutant IDH1 20-mer peptide, with topical imiquimod. Method: immunoSEQ multiplex PCR; TCRdb's copy keeps in-frame clones and lacks some. The table records fewer than 70,000 clones, 84% of them present only once. Sequencing was performed on PBMCs, taken from a glioma patient whose treatment included an IDH1 peptide vaccine. Source of these receptors: a man between 25 and 39 years old with glioma.

The rearrangement links TRBV5-1 to TRBJ2-3, with TRBD1 matching 11 bases. The CDR3 has 16 amino acids. Germline CDR1 is SGHRS and CDR2 is YFSETQ. J was trimmed by 5 bases and V by 0 bases; bases with no gene match: 5. The CDR3: CASSLGRTGGGDTQYF. CDR3 coding DNA: TGCGCCAGCAGCTTGGGCCGGACAGGGGGCGGAGATACGCAGTATTTT.

The chain employs TRBV6-1 and TRBJ2-1; perhaps TRBD1 as D (6 bases). The CDR3 spans 14 residues. V shed 4 bases and J shed 10 bases, with 17 bases lying between them. Germline values: CDR1 MNHNS, CDR2 SASEGT. The DNA of the CDR3 is TGTGCCAGCAGTGGCCCCACAGGGTCCGAAGAGCAGTTCTTC. Translating gives CASSGPTGSEEQFF.

J is TRBJ2-3 and V is TRBV27, with a possible D match to TRBD2 (6 bases). Per the germline V gene, CDR1 is MNHEY and CDR2 is SMNVEV (reference sequence). Trimming removed 5 bases from V and 0 bases from J, with 12 bases in between. The CDR3 is 15 residues long. The CDR3 protein is CASSPSSVSTDTQYF. CDR3 in DNA: TGTGCCAGCAGTCCCTCTAGCGTTAGCACAGATACGCAGTATTTT.

This chain connects TRBV7-2 to TRBJ2-5; 9 bases are a match to TRBD2. There are 15 residues in the CDR3. Per germline, CDR1 SGHTA and CDR2 FQGNSA. V lost 1 base, J lost 5 bases, and 5 bases stayed unmatched. The DNA for the CDR3 is TGTGCCAGCAGCTTAGGTAGCGGGGGAGTTGAGACCCAGTACTTC. Its protein product is CASSLGSGGVETQYF.

The genes are TRBV30 and TRBJ2-1, with no clear D. From germline, CDR1 is GTSNPN and CDR2 SVGIG (reference sequence). Between the trimmed V and J ends, which lost 4 bases and 10 bases, there was a span of 17 bases. The length of the CDR3 is 13 residues. The CDR3 loop reads CAWTRTPDGEQFF. The CDR3 DNA sequence: TGTGCCTGGACCCGGACCCCGGATGGAGAGCAGTTCTTC. The full variable domain, in which reference TRBV30 and TRBJ2-1 provide the parts outside the CDR3, is SQTIHQWPATLVQPVGSPLSLECTVEGTSNPNLYWYRQAAGRGLQLLFYSVGIGQISSEVPQNLSASRPQDRQFILSSKKLLLSDSGFYLCAWTRTPDGEQFFGPGTRLTVL.

V gene TRBV7-9 combines with J gene TRBJ2-1; tentatively, D is TRBD2 (5 bases). V was clipped by 5 bases and J by 2 bases, with 19 bases between them. Per germline, CDR1 SEHNR and CDR2 FQNEAQ (reference sequence). This CDR3 has 17 residues. The CDR3 DNA sequence: TGTGCCAGCAGCCCAAAGGTTAGGCTAGCACCCTACAATGAGCAGTTCTTC. Its protein product is CASSPKVRLAPYNEQFF. The complete variable domain, with remaining parts taken from reference TRBV7-9 and TRBJ2-1, reads DTGVSQNPRHKITKRGQNVTFRCDPISEHNRLYWYRQTLGQGPEFLTYFQNEAQLEKSRLLSDRFSAERPKGSFSTLEIQRTEQGDSAMYLCASSPKVRLAPYNEQFFGPGTRLTVL.

This chain joins TRBV27 and TRBJ1-5; 7 bases line up with TRBD1. This CDR3 is 14 amino acids long. The trim removed 2 bases at V and 4 bases at J, leaving 2 bases unmatched. Germline V CDR1 and CDR2: MNHEY, SMNVEV (reference sequence). CDR3 nucleotide sequence: TGTGCCAGCAGTTTAGTCAGGGGGAATCAGCCCCAGCATTTT. Translated, it gives CASSLVRGNQPQHF.

J is TRBJ2-5 and V is TRBV4-1; 11 nucleotides line up with TRBD2. V lost 0 bases to trimming and J lost 4 bases; unmatched junction nucleotides: 4. CDR3 length: 16 amino acids. Germline assignment: CDR1 MGHRA and CDR2 YSYEKL. The CDR3 DNA sequence: TGCGCCAGCAGCCAAGATTTAGCGGGAGGGCCAGAGACCCAGTACTTC. It is translated as CASSQDLAGGPETQYF.

CDR3: CASHPSGASSYNEQFF. The DNA of the CDR3 is TGCGCCAGCCACCCTAGCGGGGCTAGCTCCTACAATGAGCAGTTCTTC. The chain uses TRBV10-1 and TRBJ2-1, with 9 bases lining up with TRBD2. Germline CDR1 reads WNHNN; CDR2 reads SYGVQD (reference sequence). The CDR3 covers 16 residues. With V trimmed by 8 bases and J by 0 bases, 8 bases remained unmatched.

CDR3 residues: CATTSGYTGELFF. The CDR3 DNA is TGCGCCACTACTAGCGGTTACACCGGGGAGCTGTTTTTT. The chain is built from TRBV5-1 and TRBJ2-2, with 8 bases lining up with TRBD2. From germline, CDR1 is SGHRS and CDR2 YFSETQ. The V segment lost 9 bases and the J segment 3 bases; nucleotides outside the gene matches: 4. This CDR3 comprises 13 residues.

The chain is built from TRBV5-1 and TRBJ2-5; no firm D call. V was clipped by 1 base and J by 4 bases, with 8 bases between them. Germline V gene sequence: CDR1 SGHRS, CDR2 YFSETQ. The CDR3 extends over 13 amino acids. CDR3 in amino acids: CASSLLDGETQYF. The CDR3 nucleotides read TGCGCCAGCAGCTTGCTAGATGGAGAGACCCAGTACTTC.

To note about this clone: At the DNA level, this CDR3 is encoded by other sequences in the same sample as well. This chain uses TRBV7-8 with TRBJ2-3; D gene unclear. Germline V gene sequence: CDR1 SGHVS, CDR2 FQNEAQ. The CDR3 contains 14 residues. Trimming left V 2 bases short and J 1 base short, with 7 bases between. Here the CDR3 DNA reads TGTGCCAGCAGCTTACGCAAAGGCACAGATACGCAGTATTTT. Translating gives CASSLRKGTDTQYF.

The rearrangement joins TRBV6-1 to TRBJ1-1; no firm D call. CDR1 and CDR2 (germline): MNHNS, SASEGT. V dropped 1 base and J dropped 3 bases, with 6 bases sitting between them. The CDR3 sequence is 13 residues long. The CDR3 DNA is TGTGCCAGCAGTGAAGAACAGTACACTGAAGCTTTCTTT. Residues: CASSEEQYTEAFF.

V gene TRBV10-1 combines with J gene TRBJ1-5; 9 nucleotides agree with TRBD1. The V and J ends lost 6 bases and 3 bases, in that order; junction bases with no gene match: 12. CDR3 size: 17 residues. Germline CDR1 is WNHNN and CDR2 is SYGVQD (reference sequence). As DNA, the CDR3 is TGCGCCAGCAGGGATTACTCCTGGACAGGGGACAATCAGCCCCAGCATTTT. It is translated as CASRDYSWTGDNQPQHF.

The chain has TRBV4-3 and TRBJ2-1; perhaps TRBD1 as D (6 bases). The CDR3 contains 14 residues. V lost 0 bases, J lost 9 bases, and 12 bases lay in between. Germline CDR1 is LGHNA and CDR2 is YSLEER. CDR3 sequence reads: CASSQDRTVGEQFF. CDR3 DNA sequence: TGCGCCAGCAGCCAAGATAGGACAGTGGGTGAGCAGTTCTTC.

This clone was seen only a few times. J is TRBJ1-5 and V is TRBV7-2, with D possibly TRBD1 on 5 matching bases. Trimming took 5 bases from V and 4 from J, leaving 12 bases between them. The germline CDR1 and CDR2 sequences are SGHTA and FQGNSA. This CDR3 contains 14 residues. The CDR3 is CASSMGLQNQPQHF. The CDR3 nucleotides read TGTGCCAGCAGCATGGGACTCCAGAATCAGCCCCAGCATTTT.

This clone was counted a few times. V gene TRBV9 combines with J gene TRBJ1-1; no definite D call. This CDR3 comprises 14 residues. The V gene's germline CDR1 is SGDLS and CDR2 YYNGEE. V was clipped by 4 bases and J by 0 bases, with 10 bases between them. DNA of the CDR3: TGTGCCAGCAGCCCAAAGGCCTTGAACACTGAAGCTTTCTTT. Protein sequence: CASSPKALNTEAFF.

J is TRBJ2-7 and V is TRBV7-2, with D unresolved. The CDR3 is 13 amino acids. Looked up from germline, CDR1 is SGHTA and CDR2 is FQGNSA. Trimming left V 5 bases short and J 2 bases short, with 10 bases between. CDR3 DNA: TGTGCCAGCAGCCCCCCTGGCCCCTACGAGCAGTACTTC. Protein product: CASSPPGPYEQYF.

V is TRBV19 and J is TRBJ1-5; D gene unclear. Germline lookup yields CDR1 LNHDA and CDR2 SQIVND (reference sequence). This CDR3 has 14 residues. With 0 bases removed from V and 3 bases from J, the gap between germline ends came to 6 bases. CDR3 nucleotides: TGTGCCAGTAGTATAGAACAGTACAATCAGCCCCAGCATTTT. It translates to CASSIEQYNQPQHF.

The CDR3 DNA reads TGTGCCAGCACTAGGGCGGGACAGGGGATCTACGAGCAGTACTTC. It specifies CASTRAGQGIYEQYF. The chain employs TRBV28 and TRBJ2-7; 10 bases are shared with TRBD1. Trimming cost V 7 bases and J 3 bases; bases outside gene matches: 9. Germline CDR1 MDHEN, CDR2 SYDVKM. This CDR3 spans 15 amino acids.

V is TRBV5-4 and J is TRBJ1-2; 7 bases line up with TRBD1. Germline V gives CDR1 SGHNT, CDR2 YYREEE (reference sequence). The trim removed 2 bases at V and 2 bases at J, leaving 9 bases unmatched. The CDR3 consists of 16 residues. The CDR3 is CASSLKGTVANYGYTF. DNA for the CDR3: TGTGCCAGCAGCTTAAAAGGGACAGTTGCAAACTATGGCTACACCTTC. The full variable domain, completed using reference TRBV5-4 and TRBJ1-2, is ETGVTQSPTHLIKTRGQQVTLRCSSQSGHNTVSWYQQALGQGPQFIFQYYREEENGRGNFPPRFSGLQFPNYSSELNVNALELDDSALYLCASSLKGTVANYGYTFGSGTRLTVV.

This chain joins TRBV25-1 and TRBJ1-1; weak D call: TRBD1 (5 bases). Germline V gene sequence: CDR1 MGHDK, CDR2 SYGVNS. The CDR3 sequence is 13 residues long. V was pared by 6 bases and J by 6 bases, with 14 bases between. The CDR3 reads CASSPRGGAEAFF. The CDR3 coding sequence is TGTGCCAGCAGCCCCCGGGGGGGTGCTGAAGCTTTCTTT.

This clone was detected a few times. J is TRBJ1-1 and V is TRBV6-1; 8 positions match TRBD1. Germline CDR1 reads MNHNS; CDR2 reads SASEGT. J was trimmed by 1 base and V by 4 bases; bases with no gene match: 2. The CDR3 length is 14 residues. Here the CDR3 reads CASSVGQENTEAFF. The CDR3 nucleotides read TGTGCCAGCAGTGTGGGACAGGAGAACACTGAAGCTTTCTTT.

The chain employs TRBV30 and TRBJ2-1; maybe TRBD2 (6 bases). The CDR3 is 13 residues long. In germline, CDR1 is GTSNPN, CDR2 SVGIG (reference sequence). The germline V and J ends were trimmed by 1 base and 12 bases, with 16 bases remaining between them. The CDR3 DNA is TGTGCCTGGAGTGGGACTATGACTGCGGGGCAGTTCTTC. This gives the protein CAWSGTMTAGQFF.

The chain carries TRBV7-2 and TRBJ2-7; D is perhaps TRBD1 (6 bases). Germline V lookup: CDR1 SGHTA, CDR2 FQGNSA. The CDR3 sequence is 15 residues long. Trimming left V 0 bases short and J 4 bases short, with 13 bases between. Here the CDR3 reads CASSLALGHKYEQYF. DNA for the CDR3: TGTGCCAGCAGCTTAGCGCTGGGACACAAATACGAGCAGTACTTC. Full variable domain (remainder filled in from reference TRBV7-2 and TRBJ2-7): GAGVSQSPSNKVTEKGKDVELRCDPISGHTALYWYRQSLGQGLEFLIYFQGNSAPDKSGLPSDRFSAERTGGSVSTLTIQRTQQEDSAVYLCASSLALGHKYEQYFGPGTRLTVT.

This chain links TRBV5-8 with TRBJ1-6; D gene unclear. This CDR3 contains 14 residues. Germline V gene sequence: CDR1 SGHTS, CDR2 YDEGEE. V shed 4 bases and J shed 3 bases, with 8 bases lying between them. CDR3 nucleotide sequence: TGTGCCAGCAGCGACACGGTCTATAATTCACCCCTCCACTTT. Protein sequence: CASSDTVYNSPLHF.

V gene TRBV5-1 combines with J gene TRBJ2-5, with no clear D. There are 16 residues in the CDR3. Trimming took 6 bases from V and 1 from J, leaving 19 bases between them. Germline CDR1 and CDR2: SGHRS and YFSETQ. The CDR3 nucleotides are TGCGCCAGCACCCCACTGGAAACCTTAACCCAAGAGACCCAGTACTTC. This codes for CASTPLETLTQETQYF.